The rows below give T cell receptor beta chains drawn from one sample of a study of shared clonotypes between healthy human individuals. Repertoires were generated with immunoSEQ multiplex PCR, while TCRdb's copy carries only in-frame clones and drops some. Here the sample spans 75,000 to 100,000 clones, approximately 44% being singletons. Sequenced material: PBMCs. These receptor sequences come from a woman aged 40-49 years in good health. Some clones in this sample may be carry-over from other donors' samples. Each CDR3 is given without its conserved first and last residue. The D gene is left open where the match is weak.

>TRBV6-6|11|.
ASSYSGDQPQH
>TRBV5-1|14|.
ASSIGTTVSGNTIY
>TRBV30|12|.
ALDIGTPSYEQY
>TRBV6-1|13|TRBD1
ASSVIRTGDETQY
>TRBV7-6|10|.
ASSLDGETQY
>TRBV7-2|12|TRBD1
ASGAGGTGTRYT
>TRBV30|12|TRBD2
AWNLAGVGGEQF
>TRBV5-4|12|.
ASGGAGQPETQY
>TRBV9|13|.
ASSVVQGGQETQY
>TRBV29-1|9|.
SGRTVYGYT
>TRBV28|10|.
ASSLSGDTQY
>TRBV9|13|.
ASSVSPGSGNTIY
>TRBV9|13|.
ASSVAGQGNQPQH
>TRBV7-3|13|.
ASSSAAGFGGEQF
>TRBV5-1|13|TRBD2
ASREGLAGISEQY
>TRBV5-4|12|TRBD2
ASSSRTSSDEQF
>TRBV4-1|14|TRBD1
ASSLDRAGSSETQY
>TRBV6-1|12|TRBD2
ASKVGGGSYEQY
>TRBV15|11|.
ATSPGGGVEQY
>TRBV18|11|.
ASSPPGLNEQF
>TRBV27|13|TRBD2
ASSPETSGMGEQY
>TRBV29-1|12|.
SVSEGGTNEKLF
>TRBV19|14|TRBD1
ATAGTGSSGANVLT
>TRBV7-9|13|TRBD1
ASSLGTGAVQPQH
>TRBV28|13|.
ASSPVGRGGQPQH
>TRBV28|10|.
ASSLVPNGQY
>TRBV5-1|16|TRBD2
ASSRGLAGIDSYNEQF
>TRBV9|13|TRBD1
ASSVGGQGHSEAF
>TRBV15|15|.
ATSRDVAVLSTDTQY
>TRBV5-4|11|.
AGNRAGSYEQY
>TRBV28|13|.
ASSLASVPNYGYT
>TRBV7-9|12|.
ASSLGQVNTEAF
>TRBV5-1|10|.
ASSPLQDPLY
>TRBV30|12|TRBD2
AWLGLDYTGELF
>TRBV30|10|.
AWSAWEHGYT
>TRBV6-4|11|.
ASSEGESNEQF